Listed here is a single T cell receptor beta chain. Its antigen remains undetermined. No base-level quality is on record; no much larger clone is a single base apart. These data belong to a study of blood T cells in healthy people across ages (dated by TCRdb to between 2014 and 2017). Context from the whole study: In model experiments, roughly one uniquely barcoded TCR beta cDNA molecule per two T cells was captured by template switching. The donors were divided into four age groups: young (average approximately 15 years), middle-aged (approximately 39), aged (about 56) and long-lived (roughly 88). Age-related changes in TCR beta repertoire diversity were measured in the study by deep sequencing normalized with unique cDNA molecular identifiers. Using the same blood draw, the study looked at two additional independent replicas of 1 million unique cDNA reads for two donors, one aged 18 to 30 and the other aged 80 or older. To avoid experimental bias, donors of different ages were spread randomly across the sequencing lanes.

Systemically healthy Caucasian individuals from Russia, some 36 in total and aged about 6 to 100 years, were included as donors. Each donor gave around 9 milliliters of peripheral blood, collected into EDTA-treated Vacutainer tubes. Ficoll-Paque density-gradient centrifugation was used to isolate PBMCs, with at least 7 million per sample. Trizol reagent was used to extract total RNA from the PBMCs, yielding at least 6 micrograms per sample. For every donor, flow cytometry on a PBMC aliquot measured the percentage of naive CD45RAhigh/CD27high T cells. Receptor amplification or capture employed 5' RACE. Sequencer: Illumina HiSeq 2500. A second PCR of about 6 to 12 cycles was performed with a sample-barcoded 5' primer and a J-beta primer mix. A unique molecular identifier was introduced onto each TCR beta cDNA molecule by a template-switch 5' adaptor carrying 12 random nucleotides. Each sample yielded at least 2.5 million CDR3-containing paired-end reads. First-strand cDNA synthesis was performed from all RNA using the Mint cDNA synthesis kit, with priming by a TRBC-specific oligonucleotide. After uracil-DNA glycosylase treatment, a first 18-cycle PCR used universal primers M1SS and BC2_uni_R on all cDNA. As for the original processing: For normalization, 1 million high-quality reads, each with a distinct molecular identifier, were randomly selected from each sample. Reads sharing molecular identifiers were discarded rather than binned into consensus sequences. MiTCR, set to a Q25 quality threshold and the strictest error-elimination algorithm, was used for CDR3 identification, clonotype clustering and error correction. A nonparametric unseen species model with Euler transformation was used to estimate lower-bound total TCR beta diversity. TCRdb trimmed the raw reads at Q25, called clones with MiXCR and kept productive beta chains. Each record represents a unique CDR3 protein, reported with the most common genes and DNA among its rows. Here the V and J calls rest on TCRdb's processing, not on the authors' analysis. The sample table contains approximately 690,000 distinct CDR3 sequences; only one count was recorded for roughly 53% of them. The ten largest clones add up to approximately 37% of the sample.

General findings and caveats noted by the study authors: Because the CMV infection status of the donors was unknown, age-related changes in expanded clonotypes may potentially have been confounded. Observed TCR beta diversity per million T cells fell roughly linearly with age, and a significant reduction was already apparent by age around 40. Bulk unsorted PBMC profiling prevented conclusive comparison of naive and antigen-experienced compartments. Compared with the aged group, the long-lived group had more naive CD4+ T cells, fewer expanded clones and increased TCR diversity, suggesting age selection. There was a strong correlation between observed TCR beta diversity and the percentage of naive T cells measured by flow cytometry. Estimates of total diversity based on one million sequenced T cells were considered lower bounds and underestimates.

The CDR1 and CDR2 encoded by the germline V gene are KGHDR and SFDVKD. The CDR3 starts with the cysteine, ends with the phenylalanine, and has 13 residues. The retained sequence is limited to the CDR3, 39 bases, with the frame set at the first base. V loses 5 bases, J loses 3 bases, and the germline ends lie 9 bases apart. Sequencing used blood. The origin of this receptor is a man in his sixties in good health. The rearranged chain carries TRBV24-1 and TRBJ1-1; a tentative D call is TRBD1 (5 bases match). The DNA is TGTGCCACCAGTGCTGACAGCTACACTGAAGCTTTCTTT. This translates into CATSADSYTEAFF.